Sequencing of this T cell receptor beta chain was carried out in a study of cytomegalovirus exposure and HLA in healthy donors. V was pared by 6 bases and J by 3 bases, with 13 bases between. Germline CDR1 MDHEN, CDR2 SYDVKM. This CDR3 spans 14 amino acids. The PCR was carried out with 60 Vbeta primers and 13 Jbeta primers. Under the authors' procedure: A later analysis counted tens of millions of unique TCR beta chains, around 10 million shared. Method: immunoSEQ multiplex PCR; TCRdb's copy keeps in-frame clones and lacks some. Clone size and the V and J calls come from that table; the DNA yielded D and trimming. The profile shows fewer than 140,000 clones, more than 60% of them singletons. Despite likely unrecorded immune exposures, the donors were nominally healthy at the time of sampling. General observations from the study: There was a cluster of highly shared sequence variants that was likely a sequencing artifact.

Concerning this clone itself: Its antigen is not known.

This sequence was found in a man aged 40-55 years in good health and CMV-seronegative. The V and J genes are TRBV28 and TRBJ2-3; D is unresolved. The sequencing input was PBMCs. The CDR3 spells CASSTPVRTDTQYF. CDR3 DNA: TGTGCCAGCAGCACCCCCGTCCGGACAGATACGCAGTATTTT.